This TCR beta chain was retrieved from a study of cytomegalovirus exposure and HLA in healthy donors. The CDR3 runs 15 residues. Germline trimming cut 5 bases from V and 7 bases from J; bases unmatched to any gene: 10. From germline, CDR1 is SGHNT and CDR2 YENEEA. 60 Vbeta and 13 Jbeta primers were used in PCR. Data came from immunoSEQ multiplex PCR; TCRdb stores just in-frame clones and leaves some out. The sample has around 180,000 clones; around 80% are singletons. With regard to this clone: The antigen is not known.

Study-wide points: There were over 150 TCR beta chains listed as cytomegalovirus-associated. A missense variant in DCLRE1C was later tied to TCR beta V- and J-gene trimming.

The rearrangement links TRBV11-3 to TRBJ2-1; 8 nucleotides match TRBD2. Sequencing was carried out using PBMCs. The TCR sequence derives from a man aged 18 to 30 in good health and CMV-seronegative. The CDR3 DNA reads TGTGCCAGCAGCAGACTAGCGAGTGGAGGTAATGAGCAGTTCTTC. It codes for CASSRLASGGNEQFF. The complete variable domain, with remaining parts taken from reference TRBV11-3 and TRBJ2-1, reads EAGVVQSPRYKIIEKKQPVAFWCNPISGHNTLYWYLQNLGQGPELLIRYENEEAVDDSQLPKDRFSAERLKGVDSTLKIQPAELGDSAVYLCASSRLASGGNEQFFGPGTRLTVL.